This T cell receptor beta chain was found in a study of cytomegalovirus exposure and HLA in healthy donors. Study in general: Among around 180 million T cells, an earlier analysis found 117 million unique TCR beta sequences. Genetic ancestry analysis placed approximately 78% of the approximately 400 donors that were genotyped in the Caucasian-associated cluster. Study-level findings and limits: Indistinguishable V segments such as TRBV6-2 and TRBV6-3 were excluded.

This clone was counted between two and nine times. Its cognate antigen is unknown. PCR used 60 Vbeta primers and 13 Jbeta primers. Sequenced by immunoSEQ multiplex PCR; TCRdb stores in-frame clones only, minus some. The sample records around 140,000 clones, less than 10% being singletons. The trim removed 5 bases at V and 0 bases at J, leaving 4 bases unmatched. CDR3 length equals 15 residues. The germline CDR1 and CDR2 sequences are SGHTA and FQGNSA. The rearrangement joins TRBV7-2 to TRBJ1-5; 7 nucleotides match TRBD1. This sequence was found in a man between 50 and 59 years old in good health and CMV-seronegative. The material sequenced was PBMCs. CDR3 region: CASSDRVSSNQPQHF. DNA of the CDR3: TGTGCCAGCAGCGACAGGGTCAGTAGCAATCAGCCCCAGCATTTT. Using reference TRBV7-2 and TRBJ1-5 for the parts outside the CDR3, the full variable domain is GAGVSQSPSNKVTEKGKDVELRCDPISGHTALYWYRQSLGQGLEFLIYFQGNSAPDKSGLPSDRFSAERTGGSVSTLTIQRTQQEDSAVYLCASSDRVSSNQPQHFGDGTRLSIL.